This T cell receptor (beta chain) was retrieved from a study of blood T cell repertoires in COVID-19 (dated by TCRdb to about 2020). Regarding the study in general: The collaborator samples originated in the United States, Italy and Spain and spanned the acute and convalescent phases of COVID-19. The sample metadata nearly always contained a de-identified subject ID, COVID-19 status, age in years and sex. A freely available public database, intended as a resource for researchers studying the immune response to SARS-CoV-2, is where the repertoires were released. Subjects who had been exposed to COVID-19, were actively infected with it, or had recovered from it provided the deeply sampled blood TCRbeta repertoires that made up the dataset. The samples were drawn from the first 160 participants of the ongoing ImmuneRACE study and from 1,200 or so subjects provided by 6 global collaborators. Where HLA class I and class II types were available, the types were taken from metadata supplied by the sample provider, not from assay-based typing. The material from the prospective study consisted of cDNA or gDNA derived from T cells, B-cell-depleted T cells, or PBMCs.

A second Seattle source provided samples from volunteer blood donors who had recovered from COVID-19. Whole blood was collected in K2EDTA tubes by collaborating institutions according to the institutions' own protocols. For TCRbeta analysis, collaborator samples were shipped as frozen whole blood, as isolated PBMCs, or as DNA extracted from either sample type. Points the paper makes about the study in general: How much clinical and demographic metadata was included differed by source and by participant, and the metadata was provided uncurated.

As for this clone: It lacks a known antigen. Base qualities are missing; no much larger clone stands one base away.

TCRbeta CDR3 regions were amplified from genomic DNA by means of the immunoSEQ Assay, a bias-controlled multiplex PCR. Per the source publication's procedure: Within the assay, amplification of reference gene primers was used to estimate how many nucleated cells each sample contained. To quantify the absolute abundance of each unique TCRbeta CDR3 rearrangement, sequence reads were collapsed and filtered. For each sample, productive Simpson clonality was calculated as the square root of Simpson's diversity index across productive rearrangements. TCRdb re-hosts the immuneACCESS table, in-frame sequences only. Its copies lack some clones; in the studies checked, an unresolved V gene accounts for under half of them, and the cause for the rest is not known. V and J calls and clone size come straight from that table; D and trimming were deduced from the DNA. The sample table shows over 120,000 clones, and about four fifths are seen once. The top ten clonotypes cover around 3.7% of the sample.

The TCR originated in a man aged 65 to 85 who had recovered from COVID-19. The sample taken for sequencing was peripheral blood.

The CDR3 loop reads CASSEGGGYQPQHF. The bases read TGTGCCAGCAGTGAAGGAGGGGGCTATCAGCCCCAGCATTTT. This chain joins TRBV6-1 to TRBJ1-5; TRBD1 fits 7 bases in the junction. Counted from cysteine to phenylalanine, this CDR3 has 14 amino acids. Only CDR3 DNA is held: 42 bases, read in frame from base 1. The germline V gene sets CDR1 to MNHNS and CDR2 to SASEGT. V lost 1 base and J lost 5 bases, and the count of bases not matched to a germline gene is 2.